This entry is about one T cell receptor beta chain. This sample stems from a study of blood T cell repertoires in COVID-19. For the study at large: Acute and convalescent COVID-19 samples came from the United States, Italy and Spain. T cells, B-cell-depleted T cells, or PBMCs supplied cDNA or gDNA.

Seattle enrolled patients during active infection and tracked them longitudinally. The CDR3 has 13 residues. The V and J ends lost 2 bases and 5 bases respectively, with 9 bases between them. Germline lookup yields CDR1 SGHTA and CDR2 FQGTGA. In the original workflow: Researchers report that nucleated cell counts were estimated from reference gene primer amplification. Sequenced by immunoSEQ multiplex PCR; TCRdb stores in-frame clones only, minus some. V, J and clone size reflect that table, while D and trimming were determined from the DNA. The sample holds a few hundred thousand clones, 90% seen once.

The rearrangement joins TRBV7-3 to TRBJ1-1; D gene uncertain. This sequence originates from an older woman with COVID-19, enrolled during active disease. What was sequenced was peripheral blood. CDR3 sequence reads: CASSLVAATEAFF. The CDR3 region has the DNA TGTGCCAGCAGCTTAGTGGCGGCGACTGAAGCTTTCTTT.